These 15 T cell receptor beta chains were all obtained from the same sample, sequenced in a study of T cell changes during pregnancy in multiple sclerosis. Libraries were prepared by immunoSEQ multiplex PCR; TCRdb keeps only in-frame clonotypes and omits some of them. The table has approximately 65,000 clones, under 95% seen once. Sample: peripheral blood, taken in the third trimester of pregnancy. The receptors originated from a female donor in good health, enrolled as a control in a pregnancy study.

The gene calls are TRBV4-2 and TRBJ2-5; 7 nucleotides line up with TRBD2. Germline V gene lookup returns CDR1 LGHNA and CDR2 YNFKEQ. CDR3 length: 16 amino acids. The J segment lost 3 bases and the V segment lost 1 base, leaving 8 bases of the junction unmatched. CDR3 nucleotides: TGTGCCAGCAGCCAAGCCTTCCTAGCGGAGGAAGAGACCCAGTACTTC. Protein: CASSQAFLAEEETQYF.

The gene calls are TRBV6-6 and TRBJ1-2, with a tentative D call TRBD1 (6 bases). Trimming took 2 bases from V and 3 from J, leaving 7 bases between them. The germline CDR1 and CDR2 sequences are MNHNY and SVGAGI (reference sequence). The CDR3 covers 13 residues. CDR3 nucleotides: TGTGCCAGCAGTTACGCAGGGGACTATGGCTACACCTTC. It encodes CASSYAGDYGYTF.

The chain carries TRBV7-9 and TRBJ2-7; maybe TRBD1 (6 bases). There are 12 residues in the CDR3. Germline values: CDR1 SEHNR, CDR2 FQNEAQ (reference sequence). The V gene lost 1 base and the J gene lost 7 bases, with 8 bases spanning the gap. The CDR3 nucleotides are TGTGCCAGCAGCTTAGTTAGGGGGGAGCAGTACTTC. This encodes CASSLVRGEQYF. Full variable domain (remainder filled in from reference TRBV7-9 and TRBJ2-7): DTGVSQNPRHKITKRGQNVTFRCDPISEHNRLYWYRQTLGQGPEFLTYFQNEAQLEKSRLLSDRFSAERPKGSFSTLEIQRTEQGDSAMYLCASSLVRGEQYFGPGTRLTVT.

The chain couples TRBV5-8 to TRBJ1-4, with D possibly matching TRBD1 (5 bases). The CDR3 has 15 residues. The V end was cut by 1 base, the J end by 9 bases, with 16 bases between. Germline values: CDR1 SGHTS, CDR2 YDEGEE. DNA for the CDR3: TGTGCCAGCAGCTTGAAGTCGGAGGGACTGAAAAAACTGTTTTTT. Its translation is CASSLKSEGLKKLFF.

The chain joins TRBV25-1 to TRBJ2-2; D is perhaps TRBD1 (6 bases). V was pared by 4 bases and J by 2 bases, with 11 bases between. The CDR3 is 15 residues long. Germline CDR1 and CDR2: MGHDK and SYGVNS. CDR3 residues: CASSGVQGNTGELFF. DNA for the CDR3: TGTGCCAGCAGTGGGGTACAGGGAAACACCGGGGAGCTGTTTTTT. The full variable domain, rest sourced from reference TRBV25-1 and TRBJ2-2, is EADIYQTPRYLVIGTGKKITLECSQTMGHDKMYWYQQDPGMELHLIHYSYGVNSTEKGDLSSESTVSRIRTEHFPLTLESARPSHTSQYLCASSGVQGNTGELFFGEGSRLTVL.

J is TRBJ2-5 and V is TRBV27; 8 bases are a match to TRBD2. The CDR3 runs to 15 residues. Unmatched junction bases numbered 10, after V lost 5 bases and J lost 5 bases. CDR1 MNHEY and CDR2 SMNVEV come from the germline V gene (reference sequence). DNA of the CDR3: TGTGCCAGCAGTCTGGAGCGGGGGAGCAGGGAGACCCAGTACTTC. Translating it yields CASSLERGSRETQYF.

The chain is built from TRBV4-3 and TRBJ2-4, with TRBD1 matching 8 bases. The V segment lost 1 base and the J segment 8 bases; nucleotides outside the gene matches: 10. Germline V gene data show CDR1 as LGHNA and CDR2 as YSLEER. The CDR3 runs 16 residues. DNA for the CDR3: TGCGCCAGCAGCCAAGCCGCAGGGGGCTTTCGGGACATTCAGTACTTC. Protein: CASSQAAGGFRDIQYF.

This chain joins TRBV2 and TRBJ2-1; TRBD2 might be the D (6 bases). The germline V gene encodes CDR1 SNHLY and CDR2 FYNNEI. There are 14 residues in the CDR3. V dropped 9 bases and J dropped 7 bases, with 19 bases sitting between them. The CDR3: CASGMFGGINEQFF. The CDR3 region has the DNA TGTGCCAGTGGCATGTTCGGCGGGATAAATGAGCAGTTCTTC.

The CDR3 bases are TGTGCCAGCAGTTTCCCCCGGGACAGTAATGAAAAACTGTTTTTT. Its protein is CASSFPRDSNEKLFF. The chain recombines TRBV28 with TRBJ1-4, with TRBD1 matching 7 bases. The CDR3 has 15 amino acids. Germline CDR1 and CDR2: MDHEN and SYDVKM. Losses at the gene ends were 3 bases for V and 4 bases for J; bases not matched to a gene: 5.

The V call is TRBV5-1, the J call TRBJ2-3; 11 bases align to TRBD1. Germline V lookup: CDR1 SGHRS, CDR2 YFSETQ. The CDR3 totals 16 residues. Trimming removed 4 bases from V and 3 bases from J; junction bases left unmatched: 7. The CDR3 protein is CASSPAWDRGTDTQYF. CDR3 coding DNA: TGCGCCAGCAGCCCGGCCTGGGACAGGGGGACAGATACGCAGTATTTT.

The genes are TRBV5-1 and TRBJ2-3; possibly TRBD2 for D (6 bases). V was cut by 4 bases and J by 11 bases, with 17 bases left in between. The V gene's germline CDR1 is SGHRS and CDR2 YFSETQ. The CDR3 extends over 13 amino acids. Here the CDR3 DNA reads TGCGCCAGCAGCCCCGGTGGAGGGACCGGGCAGTATTTT. Translating gives CASSPGGGTGQYF.

The genes are TRBV16 and TRBJ1-3; no reliable D call. CDR3 length: 17 amino acids. V lost 5 bases to trimming and J lost 1 base, with 18 bases between them. CDR1 and CDR2 (germline): KGHSY, FQNENV. The CDR3 sequence is CASSKKSTERSGNTIYF. For the CDR3, the DNA is TGTGCCAGCAGCAAAAAATCGACTGAAAGGTCTGGAAACACCATATATTTT.

V gene TRBV27 combines with J gene TRBJ1-5; a weak D match, TRBD1 (5 bases). Per the germline V gene, CDR1 is MNHEY and CDR2 is SMNVEV (reference sequence). V dropped 8 bases and J dropped 4 bases, with 12 bases sitting between them. There are 13 residues in the CDR3. This CDR3 is CASQSSGNQPQHF. The CDR3 region has the DNA TGTGCCAGCCAATCTTCAGGGAATCAGCCCCAGCATTTT.

This sequence joins TRBV4-3 and TRBJ1-3; D is possibly TRBD1 (5 bases). This CDR3 has 15 amino acids. The germline gives CDR1 LGHNA, CDR2 YSLEER. Trimming removed 0 bases at V and 3 bases at J, with 9 bases between. In nucleotides, the CDR3 is TGCGCCAGCAGCCAAGAAGACGGGGGTGGAAACACCATATATTTT. Amino acids: CASSQEDGGGNTIYF.

The chain combines TRBV18 with TRBJ1-4; TRBD1 aligns across 8 bases. This CDR3 has 17 amino acids. V dropped 2 bases and J dropped 5; count of bases not matched to a gene: 10. Germline assignment: CDR1 KGHSH and CDR2 LQKENI. The CDR3 sequence is CASSPGQGGLFNEKLFF. CDR3 coding DNA: TGTGCCAGCTCACCAGGACAGGGTGGCCTATTCAATGAAAAACTGTTTTTT.